The sequence of this TCR beta chain was determined in a study of identical twins. Germline CDR1 and CDR2: LGHNA and YSLEER. The CDR3 covers 15 residues. The V gene lost 4 bases and the J gene lost 2 bases, with 12 bases spanning the gap. TCRdb reprocessed the 5' RACE reads via MiXCR and lists one record per CDR3 protein. The data show about 470,000 distinct CDR3 sequences, with approximately 24% seen just once and just under 3% held by the top ten. This sample also belongs to another study, concerning T cells expressing NK-cell markers.

The sequenced sample was CD4+ T cells sorted from blood. The chain recombines TRBV4-3 with TRBJ2-1; TRBD2 is a possible D gene (6 bases). This clonotype was sampled from a woman between 18 and 29 years old in good health. The CDR3 DNA sequence: TGCGCCAGCAGCCCTGGGGCGGGACCCTACAATGAGCAGTTCTTC. This encodes CASSPGAGPYNEQFF.